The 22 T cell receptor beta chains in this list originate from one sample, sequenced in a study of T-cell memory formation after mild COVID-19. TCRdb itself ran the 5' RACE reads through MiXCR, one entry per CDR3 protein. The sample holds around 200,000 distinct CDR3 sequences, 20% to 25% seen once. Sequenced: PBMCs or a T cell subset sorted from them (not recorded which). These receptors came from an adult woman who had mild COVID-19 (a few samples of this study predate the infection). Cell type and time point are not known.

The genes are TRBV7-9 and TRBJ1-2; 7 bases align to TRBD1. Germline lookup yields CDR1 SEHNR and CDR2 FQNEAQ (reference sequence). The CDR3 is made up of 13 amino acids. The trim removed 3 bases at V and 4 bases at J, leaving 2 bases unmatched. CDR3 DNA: TGTGCCAGCAGCTTTCGGGACAGCTATGGCTACACCTTC. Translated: CASSFRDSYGYTF.

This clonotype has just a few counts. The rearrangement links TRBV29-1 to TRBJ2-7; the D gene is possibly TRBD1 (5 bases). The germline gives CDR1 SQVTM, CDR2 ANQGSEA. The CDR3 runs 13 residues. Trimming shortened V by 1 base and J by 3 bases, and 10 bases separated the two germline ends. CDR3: CSVEADRDYEQYF. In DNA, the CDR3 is TGCAGCGTTGAAGCTGACAGAGACTACGAGCAGTACTTC.

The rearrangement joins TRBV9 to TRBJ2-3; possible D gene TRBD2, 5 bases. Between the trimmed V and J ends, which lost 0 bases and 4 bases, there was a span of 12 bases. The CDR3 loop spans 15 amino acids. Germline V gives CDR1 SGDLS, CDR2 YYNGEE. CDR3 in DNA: TGTGCCAGCAGCGTAGTGGCAGGACTCGCAGATACGCAGTATTTT. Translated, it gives CASSVVAGLADTQYF.

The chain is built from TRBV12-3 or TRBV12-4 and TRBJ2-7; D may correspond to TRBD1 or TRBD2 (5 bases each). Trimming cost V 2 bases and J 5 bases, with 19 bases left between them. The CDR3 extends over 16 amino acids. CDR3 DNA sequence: TGTGCCAGCAGTTTATTTGAGGGGACCTCCTCGGACGAGCAGTACTTC. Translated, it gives CASSLFEGTSSDEQYF.

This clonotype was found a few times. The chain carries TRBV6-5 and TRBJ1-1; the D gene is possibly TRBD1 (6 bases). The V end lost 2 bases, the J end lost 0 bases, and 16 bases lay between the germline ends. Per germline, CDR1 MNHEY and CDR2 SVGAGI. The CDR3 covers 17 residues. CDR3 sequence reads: CASSYQKNTGMNTEAFF. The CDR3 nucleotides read TGTGCCAGCAGTTACCAAAAAAACACAGGGATGAACACTGAAGCTTTCTTT.

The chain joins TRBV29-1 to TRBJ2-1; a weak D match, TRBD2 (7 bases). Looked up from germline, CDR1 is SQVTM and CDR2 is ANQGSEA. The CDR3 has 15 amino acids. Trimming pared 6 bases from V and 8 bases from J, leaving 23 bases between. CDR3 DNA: TGCAGCGTAGAGGCAACGGGGGGCCTAGGGGATGAGCAGTTCTTC. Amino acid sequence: CSVEATGGLGDEQFF.

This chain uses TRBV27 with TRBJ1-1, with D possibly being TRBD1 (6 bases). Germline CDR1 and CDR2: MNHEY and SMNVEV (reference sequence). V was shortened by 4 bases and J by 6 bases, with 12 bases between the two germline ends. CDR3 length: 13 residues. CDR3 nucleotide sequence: TGTGCCAGCAGTTGGGGGCCATTCGCTGAAGCTTTCTTT. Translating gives CASSWGPFAEAFF.

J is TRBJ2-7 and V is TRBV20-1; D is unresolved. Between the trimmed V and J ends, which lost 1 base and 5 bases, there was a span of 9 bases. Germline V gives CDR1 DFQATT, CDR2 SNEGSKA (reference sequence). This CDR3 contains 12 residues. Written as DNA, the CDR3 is TGCAGTGCTAGAGGTATCCAGAACGAGCAGTACTTC. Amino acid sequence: CSARGIQNEQYF.

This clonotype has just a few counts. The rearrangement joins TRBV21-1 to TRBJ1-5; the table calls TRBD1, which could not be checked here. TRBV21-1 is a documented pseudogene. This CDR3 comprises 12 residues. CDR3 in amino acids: CASLRQGQPQHF. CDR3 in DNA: TGTGCCAGCCTACGACAGGGACAGCCCCAGCATTTT.

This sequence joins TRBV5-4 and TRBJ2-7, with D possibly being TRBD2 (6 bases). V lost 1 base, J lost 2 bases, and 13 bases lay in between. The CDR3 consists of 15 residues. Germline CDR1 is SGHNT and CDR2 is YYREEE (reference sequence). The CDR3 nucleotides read TGTGCCAGCAGCTTGCTTCTCGGGGGTCCCTACGAGCAGTACTTC. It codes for CASSLLLGGPYEQYF.

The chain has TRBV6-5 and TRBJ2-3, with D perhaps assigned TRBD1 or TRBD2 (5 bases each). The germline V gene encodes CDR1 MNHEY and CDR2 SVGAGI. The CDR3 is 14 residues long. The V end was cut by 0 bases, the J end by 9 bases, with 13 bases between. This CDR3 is CASSYSQGRGTQYF. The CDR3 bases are TGTGCCAGCAGTTACTCTCAGGGACGAGGGACGCAGTATTTT.

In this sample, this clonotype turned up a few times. CDR3: CASSLSSEDYGYTF. The CDR3 DNA reads as TGTGCCAGCAGTCTCTCGTCGGAGGACTATGGCTACACCTTC. The chain uses TRBV12-3 or TRBV12-4 and TRBJ1-2; the D is unclear. The V and J ends lost 5 bases and 3 bases respectively, with 13 bases between them. The CDR3 is 14 amino acids.

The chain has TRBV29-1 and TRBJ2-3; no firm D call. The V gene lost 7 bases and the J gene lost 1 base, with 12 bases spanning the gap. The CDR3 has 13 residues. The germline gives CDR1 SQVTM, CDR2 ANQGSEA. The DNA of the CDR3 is TGCAGCGGATGCCGGACGCGCACAGATACGCAGTATTTT. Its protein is CSGCRTRTDTQYF.

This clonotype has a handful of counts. CDR3 DNA sequence: TGTGCCAGCAGCCGACCTAGCGTCAGCTACAATGAGCAGTTCTTC. Encoded protein: CASSRPSVSYNEQFF. V is TRBV11-2 and J is TRBJ2-1, with TRBD2 as a possible D gene (6 bases). This CDR3 has 15 amino acids. V lost 5 bases to trimming and J lost 3 bases, with 14 bases between them. Germline V gene data show CDR1 as SGHAT and CDR2 as FQNNGV. The variable domain in full, with the rest retrieved from reference TRBV11-2 and TRBJ2-1, is EAGVAQSPRYKIIEKRQSVAFWCNPISGHATLYWYQQILGQGPKLLIQFQNNGVVDDSQLPKDRFSAERLKGVDSTLKIQPAKLEDSAVYLCASSRPSVSYNEQFFGPGTRLTVL.

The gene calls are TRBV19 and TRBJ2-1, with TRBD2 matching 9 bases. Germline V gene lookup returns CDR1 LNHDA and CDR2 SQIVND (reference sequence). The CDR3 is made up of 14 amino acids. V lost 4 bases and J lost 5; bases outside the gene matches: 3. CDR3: CASSRAGGNNEQFF. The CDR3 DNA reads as TGTGCCAGTAGTAGAGCGGGAGGAAACAATGAGCAGTTCTTC.

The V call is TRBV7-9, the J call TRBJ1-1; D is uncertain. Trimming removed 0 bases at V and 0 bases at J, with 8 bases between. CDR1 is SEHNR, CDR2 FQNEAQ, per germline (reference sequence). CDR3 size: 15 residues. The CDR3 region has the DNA TGTGCCAGCAGCTTAGCTTCCGGCATGAACACTGAAGCTTTCTTT. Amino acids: CASSLASGMNTEAFF.

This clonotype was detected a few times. CDR3 DNA: TGTGCCACCCGCACAACCGACAGGGGATCTGAAGCTTTCTTT. Protein product: CATRTTDRGSEAFF. The genes are TRBV24-1 and TRBJ1-1, with 8 bases matching TRBD1. The V and J ends lost 9 bases and 6 bases, in that order; junction bases with no gene match: 11. The germline V gene has CDR1 KGHDR and CDR2 SFDVKD. The CDR3 covers 14 residues.

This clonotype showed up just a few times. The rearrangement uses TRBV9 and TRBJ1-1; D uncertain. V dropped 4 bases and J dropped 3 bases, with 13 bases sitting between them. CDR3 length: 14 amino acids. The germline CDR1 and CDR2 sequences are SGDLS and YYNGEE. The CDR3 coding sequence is TGTGCCAGCAGCCCATCCGGTATAGACACTGAAGCTTTCTTT. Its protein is CASSPSGIDTEAFF.

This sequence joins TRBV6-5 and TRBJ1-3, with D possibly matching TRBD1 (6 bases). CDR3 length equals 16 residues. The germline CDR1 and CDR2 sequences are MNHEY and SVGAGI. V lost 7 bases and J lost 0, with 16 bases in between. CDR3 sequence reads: CASTTGQPNSGNTIYF. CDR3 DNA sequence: TGTGCCAGCACCACCGGACAGCCCAACTCTGGAAACACCATATATTTT.

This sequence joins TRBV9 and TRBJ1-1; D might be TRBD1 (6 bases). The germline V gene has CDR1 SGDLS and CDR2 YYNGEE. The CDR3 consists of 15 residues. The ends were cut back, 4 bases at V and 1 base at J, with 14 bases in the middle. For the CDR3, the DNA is TGTGCCAGCAGCCTAGGGCCCAGGGGGAACACTGAAGCTTTCTTT. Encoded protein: CASSLGPRGNTEAFF.

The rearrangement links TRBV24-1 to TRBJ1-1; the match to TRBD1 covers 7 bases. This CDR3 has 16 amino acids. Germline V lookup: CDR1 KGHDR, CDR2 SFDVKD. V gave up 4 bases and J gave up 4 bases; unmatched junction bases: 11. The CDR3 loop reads CATSDRDSVLGTEAFF. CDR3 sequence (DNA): TGTGCCACCAGTGACCGGGACAGCGTTTTGGGCACTGAAGCTTTCTTT.

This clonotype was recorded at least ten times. CDR3 protein: CASRGTGTDTQYF. CDR3 DNA sequence: TGTGCCAGCAGAGGGACAGGCACAGATACGCAGTATTTT. The chain recombines TRBV12-3 or TRBV12-4 with TRBJ2-3, with 7 bases aligning to TRBD1. This CDR3 has 13 residues. J lost 1 base, V lost 6 bases, and 1 base had no gene match.